This paragraph reports one T cell receptor (beta chain). Its specificity is not known. Data came from immunoSEQ multiplex PCR; TCRdb stores just in-frame clones and leaves some out. Of approximately 85,000 clones listed, 86% were seen once; the top ten hold about 7%. These data are taken from a study of T cell responses to AZD1222 COVID-19 vaccine. V lost 3 bases and J 6 bases, leaving 9 bases between the germline ends. Per the germline V gene, CDR1 is LNHDA and CDR2 is SQIVND (reference sequence). The CDR3 is 14 amino acids. Study-wide results and caveats: Recipients of two AZD1222 doses showed rising Spike-specific TCR breadth and depth.

This sequence joins TRBV19 and TRBJ2-6; the D gene is possibly TRBD1 (5 bases). This material consisted of peripheral blood, taken on day 0 of AZD1222 vaccination. The clonotype comes from an adult in good health. The CDR3: CASSMGPMANVLTF. CDR3 bases: TGTGCCAGTAGTATGGGGCCAATGGCCAACGTCCTGACTTTC.